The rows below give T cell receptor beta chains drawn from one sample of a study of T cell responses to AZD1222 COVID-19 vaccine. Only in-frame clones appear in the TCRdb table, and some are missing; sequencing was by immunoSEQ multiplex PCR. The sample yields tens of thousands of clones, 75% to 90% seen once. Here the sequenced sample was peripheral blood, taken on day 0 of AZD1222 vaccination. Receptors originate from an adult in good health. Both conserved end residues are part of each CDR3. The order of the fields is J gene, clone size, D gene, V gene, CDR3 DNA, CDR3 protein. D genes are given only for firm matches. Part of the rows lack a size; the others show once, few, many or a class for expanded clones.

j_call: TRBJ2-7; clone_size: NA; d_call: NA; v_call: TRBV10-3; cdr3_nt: TGTGCCATCAGCGGGGGGCAGTACGAGCAGTACTTC; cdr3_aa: CAISGGQYEQYF
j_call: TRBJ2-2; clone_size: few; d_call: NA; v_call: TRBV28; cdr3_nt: TGTGCCAGCAGGGCGGACCTCAACACCGGGGAGCTGTTTTTT; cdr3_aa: CASRADLNTGELFF
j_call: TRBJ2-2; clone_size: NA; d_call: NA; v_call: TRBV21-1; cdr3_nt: TGTGCCAGCAGCAAAGGGTTTAGGACGCCTCGGGGGACCGGGGAGCTGTTTTTT; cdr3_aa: CASSKGFRTPRGTGELFF
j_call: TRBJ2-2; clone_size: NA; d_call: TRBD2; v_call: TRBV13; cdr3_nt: TGTGCCAGCAGGAGGGACTACGGGGACACCGGGGAGCTGTTTTTT; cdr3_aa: CASRRDYGDTGELFF
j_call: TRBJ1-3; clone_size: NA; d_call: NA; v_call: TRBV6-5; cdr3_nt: TGTGCCTCCACTGGACGCAGCTCTGGAAACACCATATATTTT; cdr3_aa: CASTGRSSGNTIYF
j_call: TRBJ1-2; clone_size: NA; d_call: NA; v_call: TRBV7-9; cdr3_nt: TGTGCCAGCAGCTCCCAGTGGGGTGGGATTTCAAGTCCTGGCTACACCTTC; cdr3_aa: CASSSQWGGISSPGYTF
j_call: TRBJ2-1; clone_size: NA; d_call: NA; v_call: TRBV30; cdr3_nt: TGTGCCTGGAGTACCCAGCTGGCCTACAGCTCCTACAATGAGCAGTTCTTC; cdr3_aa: CAWSTQLAYSSYNEQFF
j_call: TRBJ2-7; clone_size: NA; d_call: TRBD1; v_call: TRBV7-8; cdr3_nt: TGTGCCAGCAGCTTAGGGACAGGGACCCTCATCCAGCTAAAGTACGAGCAGTACTTC; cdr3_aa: CASSLGTGTLIQLKYEQYF
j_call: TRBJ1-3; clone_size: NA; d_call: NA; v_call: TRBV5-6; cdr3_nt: TGTGCCAGCAGCTTGGGCAGCCCATTTTCTGGAAACACCATATATTTT; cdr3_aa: CASSLGSPFSGNTIYF
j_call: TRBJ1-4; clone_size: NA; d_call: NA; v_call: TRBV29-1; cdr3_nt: TGCAGCGTTGAAGATCAGGGATTTGAAAAACTGTTTTTT; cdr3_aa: CSVEDQGFEKLFF
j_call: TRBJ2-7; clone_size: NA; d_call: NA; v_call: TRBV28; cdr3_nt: TGTGCCAGCAGTCGGGACAACTACGAGCAGTACTTC; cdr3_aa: CASSRDNYEQYF
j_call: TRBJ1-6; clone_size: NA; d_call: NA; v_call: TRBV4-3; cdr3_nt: TGCGCCAGCAGCCAAGAGCAGGGGTATAATTCACCCCTCCACTTT; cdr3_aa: CASSQEQGYNSPLHF
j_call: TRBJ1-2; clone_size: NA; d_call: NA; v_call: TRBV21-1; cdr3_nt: TGTGCCAGCAGCAAAGAATGGTATGGCTACACCTTC; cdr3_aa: CASSKEWYGYTF
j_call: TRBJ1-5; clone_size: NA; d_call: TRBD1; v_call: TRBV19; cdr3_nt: TGTGCCAGTAGTCGGGTACAGGGGGCCTTCAATCAGCCCCAGCATTTT; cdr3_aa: CASSRVQGAFNQPQHF
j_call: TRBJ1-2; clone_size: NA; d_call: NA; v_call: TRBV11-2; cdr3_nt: TGTGCCAGCAGTTCCGTTCGGACAGAGACAAACTATGGCTACACCTTC; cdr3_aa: CASSSVRTETNYGYTF
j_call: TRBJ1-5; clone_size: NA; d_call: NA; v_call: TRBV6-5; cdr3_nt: TGTGCCAGCAGGAATACCGCGAGCAATCAGCCCCAGCATTTT; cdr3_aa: CASRNTASNQPQHF
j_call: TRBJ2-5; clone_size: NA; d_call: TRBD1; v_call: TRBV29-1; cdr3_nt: TGCAGCGTTGGGGCAGGGGGCCAAAAGACCCAGTACTTC; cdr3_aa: CSVGAGGQKTQYF
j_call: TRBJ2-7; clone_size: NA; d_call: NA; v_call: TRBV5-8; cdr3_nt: TGTGCCAGCAGCTTGGAACAGGCTAGCTACGAGCAGTACTTC; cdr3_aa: CASSLEQASYEQYF
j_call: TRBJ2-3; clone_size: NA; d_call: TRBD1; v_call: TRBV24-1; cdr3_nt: TGTGCCACCAGTGATTTGCACAGGGGGATGGATACGCAGTATTTT; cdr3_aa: CATSDLHRGMDTQYF
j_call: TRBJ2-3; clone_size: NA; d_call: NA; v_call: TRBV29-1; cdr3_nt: TGCAGCGTAGCCAGGGACACAGATACGCAGTATTTT; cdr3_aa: CSVARDTDTQYF
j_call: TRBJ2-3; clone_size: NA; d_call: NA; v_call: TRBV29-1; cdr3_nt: TGCAGCGTCGCCTCCAGGGTTGAACGTGCAGATACGCAGTATTTT; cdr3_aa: CSVASRVERADTQYF
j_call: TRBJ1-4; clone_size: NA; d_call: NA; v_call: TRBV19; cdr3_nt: TGTGCCAGTAGTATAGTGGGGGTCGGTCGGAACACAACTAATGAAAAACTGTTTTTT; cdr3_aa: CASSIVGVGRNTTNEKLFF
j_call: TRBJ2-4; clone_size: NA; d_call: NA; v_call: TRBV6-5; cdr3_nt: TGTGCCACCACGAACGGAAACATTCAGTACTTC; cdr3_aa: CATTNGNIQYF
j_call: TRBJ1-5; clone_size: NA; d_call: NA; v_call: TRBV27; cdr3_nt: TGTGCCAGCAGTTTATTTCTCAGTAGCAATCAGCCCCAGCATTTT; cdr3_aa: CASSLFLSSNQPQHF
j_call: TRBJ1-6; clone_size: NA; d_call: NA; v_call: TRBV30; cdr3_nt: TGTGCCTGGAGAATTGATTCACCCCTCCACTTT; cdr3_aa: CAWRIDSPLHF
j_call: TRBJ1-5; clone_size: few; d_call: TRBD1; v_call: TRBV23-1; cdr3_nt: TGCGCCAGCACCCCGACAGGGAAGCATCATCAGCCCCAGCATTTT; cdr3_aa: CASTPTGKHHQPQHF
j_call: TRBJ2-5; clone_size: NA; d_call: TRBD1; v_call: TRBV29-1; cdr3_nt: TGCAGCGTTGAAGGACCAACAGGGGCCCAAGAGACCCAGTACTTC; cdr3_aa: CSVEGPTGAQETQYF
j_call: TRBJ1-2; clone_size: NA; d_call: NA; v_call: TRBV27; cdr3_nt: TGTGCCAGCAGTCCCTCCGGACAGCCACTTGGCTACACCTTC; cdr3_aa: CASSPSGQPLGYTF
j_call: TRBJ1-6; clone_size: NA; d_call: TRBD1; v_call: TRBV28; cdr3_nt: TGTGCCAGCAGTTCCGCCGGACAGGGTGGGAGCTCCTATAATTCACCCCTCCACTTT; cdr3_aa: CASSSAGQGGSSYNSPLHF
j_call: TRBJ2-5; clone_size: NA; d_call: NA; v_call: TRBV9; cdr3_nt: TGTGCCAGCAGCGTAGCCGGCAGGGAGGAGACCCAGTACTTC; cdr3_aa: CASSVAGREETQYF
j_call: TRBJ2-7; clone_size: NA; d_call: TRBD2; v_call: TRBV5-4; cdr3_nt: TGTGCCAGCAGCCGGACTAGCGGGTCTCGGCACGAGCAGTACTTC; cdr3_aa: CASSRTSGSRHEQYF
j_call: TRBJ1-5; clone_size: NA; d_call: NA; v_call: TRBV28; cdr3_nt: TGTGCCAGCAGGTTAAACCTAGATCAGCCCCAGCATTTT; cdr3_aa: CASRLNLDQPQHF
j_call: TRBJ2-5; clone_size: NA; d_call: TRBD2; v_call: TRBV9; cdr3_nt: TGTGCCAGCGCGGGGCGGGAGATTCAAGAGACCCAGTACTTC; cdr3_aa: CASAGREIQETQYF
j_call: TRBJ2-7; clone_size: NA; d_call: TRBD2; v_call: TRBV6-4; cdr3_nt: TGTGCCAGCAGTGACTGGATAGCGGGCATACCTAAGGTCTACGAGCAGTACTTC; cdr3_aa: CASSDWIAGIPKVYEQYF
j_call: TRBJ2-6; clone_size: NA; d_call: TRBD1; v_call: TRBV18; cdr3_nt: TGTGCCAGCTCACCGGACAGGTCTGGGGCCAACGTCCTGACTTTC; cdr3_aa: CASSPDRSGANVLTF
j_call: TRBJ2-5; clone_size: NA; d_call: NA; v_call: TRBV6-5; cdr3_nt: TGTGCCAGCAGCCGACCCGACGGCCACGGGGAGACCCAGTACTTC; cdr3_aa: CASSRPDGHGETQYF
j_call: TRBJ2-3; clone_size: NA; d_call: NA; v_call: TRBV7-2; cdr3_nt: TGTGCCAGCAGCCCTGGGAGGAGCACAGATACGCAGTATTTT; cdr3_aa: CASSPGRSTDTQYF
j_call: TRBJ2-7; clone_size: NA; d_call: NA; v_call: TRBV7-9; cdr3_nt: TGTGCCAGCAGCTTTTCAGGACGCATCTCCTACGAGCAGTACTTC; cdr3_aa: CASSFSGRISYEQYF
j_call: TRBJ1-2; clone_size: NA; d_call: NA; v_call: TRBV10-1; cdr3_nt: TGCGCCAGCAGTGAACAGGCCTACTATGGCTACACCTTC; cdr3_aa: CASSEQAYYGYTF
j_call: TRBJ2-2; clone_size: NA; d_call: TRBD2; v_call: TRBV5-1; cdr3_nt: TGCGCCAGCAGCCCCCGGAGAGCGGGAGGGGCCGGGGAGCTGTTTTTT; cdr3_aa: CASSPRRAGGAGELFF
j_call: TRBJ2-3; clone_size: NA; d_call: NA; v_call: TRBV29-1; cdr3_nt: TGCAGCGTTGCCCTAGCTCACGGTAGAGATACGCAGTATTTT; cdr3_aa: CSVALAHGRDTQYF
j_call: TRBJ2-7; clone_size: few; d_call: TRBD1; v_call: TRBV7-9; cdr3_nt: TGTGCCAGCAGCTTCAAGACAGGGGGCTCCTACGAGCAGTACTTC; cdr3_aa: CASSFKTGGSYEQYF
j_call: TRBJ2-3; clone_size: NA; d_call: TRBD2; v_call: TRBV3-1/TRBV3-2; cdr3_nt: TGTGCCAGCAGCCAAGACCGGGCTAGCGGGAGGGACAATACGCAGTATTTT; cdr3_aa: CASSQDRASGRDNTQYF
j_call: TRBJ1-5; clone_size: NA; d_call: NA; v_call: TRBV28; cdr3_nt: TGTGCCAGCAGTTTTGATCCTGTAGGGTACAATCAGCCCCAGCATTTT; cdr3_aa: CASSFDPVGYNQPQHF
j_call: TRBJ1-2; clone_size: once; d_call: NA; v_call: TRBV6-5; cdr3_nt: TGTGCCAGCAGGGCCAGGGTGCCATATGGCTACACCTTC; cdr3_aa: CASRARVPYGYTF